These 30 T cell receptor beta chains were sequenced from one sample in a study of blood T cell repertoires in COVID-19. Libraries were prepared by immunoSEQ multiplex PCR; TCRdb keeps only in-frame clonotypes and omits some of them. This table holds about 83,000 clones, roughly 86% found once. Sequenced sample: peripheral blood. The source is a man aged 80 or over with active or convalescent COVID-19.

CDR3 loop: CASKLAGDRSSYEQYV. In nucleotides, the CDR3 is TGTGCCAGCAAACTTGCTGGGGACAGGAGCTCCTACGAGCAGTACGTC. The V and J genes are TRBV27 and TRBJ2-7; 8 nucleotides agree with TRBD1. Germline loops: CDR1 MNHEY, CDR2 SMNVEV (reference sequence). CDR3 length equals 16 residues. Trimming took 7 bases from V and 0 from J; bases not matched to a gene: 11.

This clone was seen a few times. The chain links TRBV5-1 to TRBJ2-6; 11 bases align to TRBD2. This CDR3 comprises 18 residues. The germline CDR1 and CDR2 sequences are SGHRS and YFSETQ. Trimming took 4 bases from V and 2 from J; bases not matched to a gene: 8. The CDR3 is CASSRTSGRGTGANVLTF. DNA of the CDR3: TGCGCCAGCAGCCGAACTAGCGGGAGAGGAACTGGGGCCAACGTCCTGACTTTC.

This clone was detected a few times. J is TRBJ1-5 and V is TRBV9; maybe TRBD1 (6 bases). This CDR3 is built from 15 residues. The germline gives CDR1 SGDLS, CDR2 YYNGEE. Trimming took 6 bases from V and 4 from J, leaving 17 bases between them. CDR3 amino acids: CASTRSADRNQPQHF. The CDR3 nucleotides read TGTGCCAGCACGAGGTCGGCGGACAGAAATCAGCCCCAGCATTTT.

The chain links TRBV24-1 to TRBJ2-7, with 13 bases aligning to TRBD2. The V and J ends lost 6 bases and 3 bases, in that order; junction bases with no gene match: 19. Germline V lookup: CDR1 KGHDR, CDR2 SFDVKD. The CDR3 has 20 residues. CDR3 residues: CATSPRYPTSGREGYYEQYV. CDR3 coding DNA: TGTGCCACCAGTCCCAGATACCCCACTAGCGGGAGGGAGGGATACTACGAGCAGTACGTC.

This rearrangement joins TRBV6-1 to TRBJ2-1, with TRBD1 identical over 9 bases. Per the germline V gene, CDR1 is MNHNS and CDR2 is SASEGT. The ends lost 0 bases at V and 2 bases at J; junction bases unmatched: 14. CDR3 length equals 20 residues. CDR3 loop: CASSEAGQGIGEVTYNEQFF. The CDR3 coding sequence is TGTGCCAGCAGTGAAGCGGGACAGGGAATTGGAGAAGTGACCTACAATGAGCAGTTCTTC.

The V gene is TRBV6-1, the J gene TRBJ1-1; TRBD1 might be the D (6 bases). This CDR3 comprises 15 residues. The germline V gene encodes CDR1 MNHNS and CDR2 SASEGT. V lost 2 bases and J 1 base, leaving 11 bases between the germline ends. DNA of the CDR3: TGTGCCAGCAGTGAACCGGGACACCCGAACACTGAAGCTTTCTTT. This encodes CASSEPGHPNTEAFF.

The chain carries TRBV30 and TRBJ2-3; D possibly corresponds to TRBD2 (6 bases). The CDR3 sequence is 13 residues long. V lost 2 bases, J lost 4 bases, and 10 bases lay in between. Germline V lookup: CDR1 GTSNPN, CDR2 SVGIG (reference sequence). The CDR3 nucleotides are TGTGCCTGGAGTCAACGGGAGTCAGATACGCAGTATTTT. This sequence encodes CAWSQRESDTQYF.

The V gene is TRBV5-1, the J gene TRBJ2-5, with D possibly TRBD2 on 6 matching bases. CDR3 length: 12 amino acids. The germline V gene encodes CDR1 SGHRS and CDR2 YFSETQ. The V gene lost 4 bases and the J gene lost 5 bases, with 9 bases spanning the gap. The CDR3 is CASSRDLETQYF. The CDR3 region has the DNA TGCGCCAGCAGCCGGGACTTGGAGACCCAGTACTTC.

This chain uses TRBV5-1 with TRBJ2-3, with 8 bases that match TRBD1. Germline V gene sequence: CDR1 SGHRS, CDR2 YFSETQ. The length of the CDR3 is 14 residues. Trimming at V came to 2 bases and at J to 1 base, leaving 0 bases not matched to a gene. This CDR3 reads CASSLQGGTDTQYF. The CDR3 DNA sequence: TGCGCCAGCAGCTTACAGGGGGGCACAGATACGCAGTATTTT.

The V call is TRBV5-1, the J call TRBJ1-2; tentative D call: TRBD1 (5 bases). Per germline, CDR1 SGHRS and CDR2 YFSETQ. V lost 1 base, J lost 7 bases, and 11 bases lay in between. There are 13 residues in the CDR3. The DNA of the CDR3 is TGCGCCAGCAGCTTGTCCACCCAGGGTGGCTACACCTTC. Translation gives CASSLSTQGGYTF.

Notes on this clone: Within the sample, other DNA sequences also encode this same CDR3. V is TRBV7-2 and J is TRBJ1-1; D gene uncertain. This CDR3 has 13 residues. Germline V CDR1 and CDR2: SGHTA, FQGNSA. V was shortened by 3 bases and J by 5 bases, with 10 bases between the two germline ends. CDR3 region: CASSFGGRTEAFF. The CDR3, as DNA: TGTGCCAGCAGCTTCGGCGGCCGGACTGAAGCTTTCTTT.

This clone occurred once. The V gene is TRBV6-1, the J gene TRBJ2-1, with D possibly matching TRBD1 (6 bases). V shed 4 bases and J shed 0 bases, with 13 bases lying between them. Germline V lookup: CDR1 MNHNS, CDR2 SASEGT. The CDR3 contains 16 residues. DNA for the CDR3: TGTGCCAGCAGTGTGGGGACAACGAGCTCCTACAATGAGCAGTTCTTC. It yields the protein CASSVGTTSSYNEQFF.

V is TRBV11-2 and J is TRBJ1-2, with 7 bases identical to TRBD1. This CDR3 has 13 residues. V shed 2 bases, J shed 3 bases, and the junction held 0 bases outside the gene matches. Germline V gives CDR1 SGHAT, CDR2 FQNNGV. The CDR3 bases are TGTGCCAGCAGCTTAAGGGGGCACTATGGCTACACCTTC. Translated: CASSLRGHYGYTF. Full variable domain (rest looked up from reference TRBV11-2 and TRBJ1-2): EAGVAQSPRYKIIEKRQSVAFWCNPISGHATLYWYQQILGQGPKLLIQFQNNGVVDDSQLPKDRFSAERLKGVDSTLKIQPAKLEDSAVYLCASSLRGHYGYTFGSGTRLTVV.

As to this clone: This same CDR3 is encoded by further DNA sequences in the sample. The CDR3 spells CASSPDRMNTEAFF. CDR3 coding DNA: TGTGCCAGCAGCCCAGACAGGATGAACACTGAAGCTTTCTTT. The genes are TRBV7-9 and TRBJ1-1; a weak D match, TRBD1 (6 bases). Germline V gene data show CDR1 as SEHNR and CDR2 as FQNEAQ (reference sequence). Trimming stripped 5 bases from V and 0 bases from J, with 10 bases between. The CDR3 consists of 14 residues.

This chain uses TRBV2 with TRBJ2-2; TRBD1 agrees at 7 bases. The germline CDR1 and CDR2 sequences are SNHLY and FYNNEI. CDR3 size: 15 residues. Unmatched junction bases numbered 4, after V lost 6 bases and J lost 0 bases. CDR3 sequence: CASSRTGANTGELFF. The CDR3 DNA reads TGTGCCAGCAGCCGAACAGGGGCGAACACCGGGGAGCTGTTTTTT.

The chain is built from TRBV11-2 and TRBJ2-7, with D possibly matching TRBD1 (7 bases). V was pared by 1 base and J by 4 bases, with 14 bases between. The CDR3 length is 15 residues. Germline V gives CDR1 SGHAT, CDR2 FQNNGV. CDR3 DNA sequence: TGTGCCAGCAGCTTAGTGGGAGGACAGGTGTACGAGCAGTACGTC. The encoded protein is CASSLVGGQVYEQYV.

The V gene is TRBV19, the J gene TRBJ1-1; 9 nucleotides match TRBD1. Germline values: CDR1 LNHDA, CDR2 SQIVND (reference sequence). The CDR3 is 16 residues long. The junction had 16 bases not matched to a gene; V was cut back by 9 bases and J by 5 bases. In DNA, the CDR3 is TGTGCCAGCCGCGACGAAGACAGGGGGTGGAGGACTGAAGCTTTCTTT. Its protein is CASRDEDRGWRTEAFF.

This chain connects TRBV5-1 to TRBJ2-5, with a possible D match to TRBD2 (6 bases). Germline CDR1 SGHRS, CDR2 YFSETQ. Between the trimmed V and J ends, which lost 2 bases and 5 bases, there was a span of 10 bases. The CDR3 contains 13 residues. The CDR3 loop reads CASSFGGRETQYF. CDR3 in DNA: TGCGCCAGCAGCTTCGGGGGTAGGGAGACCCAGTACTTC.

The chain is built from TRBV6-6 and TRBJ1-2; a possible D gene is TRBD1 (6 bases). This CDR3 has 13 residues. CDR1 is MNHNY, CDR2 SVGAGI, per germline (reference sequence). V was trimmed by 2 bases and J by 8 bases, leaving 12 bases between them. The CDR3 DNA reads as TGTGCCAGCAGTTACCTGACAGGTTCCGGCTACACCTTC. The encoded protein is CASSYLTGSGYTF.

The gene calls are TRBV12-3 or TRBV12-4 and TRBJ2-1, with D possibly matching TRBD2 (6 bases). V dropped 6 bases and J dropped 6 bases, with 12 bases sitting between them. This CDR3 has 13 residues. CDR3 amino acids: CASRDGTRNEQFF. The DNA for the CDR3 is TGTGCCAGCAGGGATGGGACTCGCAATGAGCAGTTCTTC.

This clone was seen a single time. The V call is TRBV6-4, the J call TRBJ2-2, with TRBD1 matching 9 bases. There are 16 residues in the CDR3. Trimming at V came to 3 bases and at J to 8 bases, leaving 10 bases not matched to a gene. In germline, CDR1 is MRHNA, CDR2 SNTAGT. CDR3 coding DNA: TGTGCCAGCAGTGAATCCGGGACAGGGATAATGGGGGAGCTGTTTTTT. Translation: CASSESGTGIMGELFF.

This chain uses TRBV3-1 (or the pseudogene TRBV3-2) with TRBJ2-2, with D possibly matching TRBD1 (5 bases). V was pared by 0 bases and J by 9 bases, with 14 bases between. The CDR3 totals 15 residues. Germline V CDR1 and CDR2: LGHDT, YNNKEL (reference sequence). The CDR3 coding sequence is TGTGCCAGCAGCCAAGATAATTCAGGACAAAGGGAGCTGTTTTTT. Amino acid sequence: CASSQDNSGQRELFF.

CDR3 DNA: TGTGCCAGCAGCTCTCCAACGACTAGCGCCTACACCGGGGAGCTGTTTTTT. This translates into CASSSPTTSAYTGELFF. V gene TRBV7-9 combines with J gene TRBJ2-2; 8 bases align to TRBD2. The V and J ends lost 4 bases and 3 bases, in that order; junction bases with no gene match: 10. Germline CDR1 and CDR2: SEHNR and FQNEAQ (reference sequence). The CDR3 totals 17 residues. Supplemented by reference TRBV7-9 and TRBJ2-2, the full variable domain reads DTGVSQNPRHKITKRGQNVTFRCDPISEHNRLYWYRQTLGQGPEFLTYFQNEAQLEKSRLLSDRFSAERPKGSFSTLEIQRTEQGDSAMYLCASSSPTTSAYTGELFFGEGSRLTVL.

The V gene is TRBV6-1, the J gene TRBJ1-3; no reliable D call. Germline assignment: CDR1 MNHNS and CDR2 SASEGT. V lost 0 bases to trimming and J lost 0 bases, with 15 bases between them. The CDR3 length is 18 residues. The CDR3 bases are TGTGCCAGCAGTGAAGCACGAACCATCTTGAGCTCTGGAAACACCATATATTTT. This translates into CASSEARTILSSGNTIYF.

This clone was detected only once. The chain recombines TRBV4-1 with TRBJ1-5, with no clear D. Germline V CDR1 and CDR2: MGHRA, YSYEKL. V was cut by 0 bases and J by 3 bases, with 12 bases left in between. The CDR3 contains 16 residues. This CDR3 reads CASSQDGRGINQPQHF. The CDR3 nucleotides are TGCGCCAGCAGCCAAGATGGGAGAGGCATCAATCAGCCCCAGCATTTT.

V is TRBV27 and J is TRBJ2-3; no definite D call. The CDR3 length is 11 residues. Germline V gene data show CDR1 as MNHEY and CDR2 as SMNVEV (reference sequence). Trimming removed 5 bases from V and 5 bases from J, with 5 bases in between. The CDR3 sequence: CASSPGDTQYF. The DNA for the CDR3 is TGTGCCAGCAGTCCCGGAGATACGCAGTATTTT.

The CDR3 region is CAISDLGGNEQYV. Here the CDR3 DNA reads TGTGCCATCAGTGACCTAGGGGGCAACGAGCAGTACGTC. J is TRBJ2-7 and V is TRBV10-3; 7 nucleotides agree with TRBD1. CDR1 is ENHRY, CDR2 SYGVKD, per germline. V lost 3 bases to trimming and J lost 5 bases; unmatched junction nucleotides: 4. The CDR3 covers 13 residues.

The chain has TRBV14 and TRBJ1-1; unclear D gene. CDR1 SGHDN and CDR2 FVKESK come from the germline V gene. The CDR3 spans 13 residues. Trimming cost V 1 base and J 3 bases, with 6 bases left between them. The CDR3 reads CASSQGPYTEAFF. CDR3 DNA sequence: TGTGCCAGCAGCCAAGGGCCGTACACTGAAGCTTTCTTT.

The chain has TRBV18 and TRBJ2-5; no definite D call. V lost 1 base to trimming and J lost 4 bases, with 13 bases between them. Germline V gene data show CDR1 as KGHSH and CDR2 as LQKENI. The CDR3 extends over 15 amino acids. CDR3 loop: CASSPLIEIGETQYF. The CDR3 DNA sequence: TGTGCCAGCTCACCACTAATCGAGATTGGAGAGACCCAGTACTTC.

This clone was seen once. The CDR3 protein is CSASQGLGAFF. The CDR3 nucleotides read TGCAGTGCTAGTCAGGGGCTCGGGGCTTTCTTT. The chain joins TRBV20-1 to TRBJ1-1, with D possibly being TRBD1 (6 bases). Germline assignment: CDR1 DFQATT and CDR2 SNEGSKA (reference sequence). The CDR3 covers 11 residues. The V end was cut by 3 bases, the J end by 11 bases, with 13 bases between.